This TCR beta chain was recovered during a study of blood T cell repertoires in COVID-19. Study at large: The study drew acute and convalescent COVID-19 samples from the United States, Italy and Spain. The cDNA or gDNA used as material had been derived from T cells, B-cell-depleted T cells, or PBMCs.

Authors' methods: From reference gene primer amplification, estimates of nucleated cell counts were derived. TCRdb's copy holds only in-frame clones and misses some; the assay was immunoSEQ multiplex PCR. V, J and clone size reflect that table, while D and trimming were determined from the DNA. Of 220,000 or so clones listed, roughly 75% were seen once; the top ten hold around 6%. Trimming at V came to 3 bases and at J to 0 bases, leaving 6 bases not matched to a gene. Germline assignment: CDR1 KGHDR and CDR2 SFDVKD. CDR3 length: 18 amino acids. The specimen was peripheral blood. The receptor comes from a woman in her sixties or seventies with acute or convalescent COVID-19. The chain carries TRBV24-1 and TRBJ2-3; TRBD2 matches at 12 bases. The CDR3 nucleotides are TGTGCCACCAGTGATGCTGGGACTAGCGGGCCTAGCACAGATACGCAGTATTTT. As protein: CATSDAGTSGPSTDTQYF.